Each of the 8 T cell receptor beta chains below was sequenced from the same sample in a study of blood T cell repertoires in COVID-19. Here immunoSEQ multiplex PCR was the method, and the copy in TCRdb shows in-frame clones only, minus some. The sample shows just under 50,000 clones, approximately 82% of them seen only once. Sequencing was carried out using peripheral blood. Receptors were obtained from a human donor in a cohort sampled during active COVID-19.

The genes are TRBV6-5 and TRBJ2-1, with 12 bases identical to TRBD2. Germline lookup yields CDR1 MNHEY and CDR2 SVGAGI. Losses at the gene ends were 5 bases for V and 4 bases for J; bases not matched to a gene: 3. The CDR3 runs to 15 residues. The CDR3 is CASSRGTSGYNEQFF. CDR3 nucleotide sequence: TGTGCCAGCAGTCGCGGGACTAGCGGGTACAATGAGCAGTTCTTC.

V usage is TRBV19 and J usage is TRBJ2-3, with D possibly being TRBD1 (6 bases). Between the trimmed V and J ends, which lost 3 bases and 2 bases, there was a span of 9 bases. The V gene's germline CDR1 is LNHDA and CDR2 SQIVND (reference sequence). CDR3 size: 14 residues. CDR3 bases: TGTGCCAGTAGTATCGGACAGCCCACAGATACGCAGTATTTT. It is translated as CASSIGQPTDTQYF.

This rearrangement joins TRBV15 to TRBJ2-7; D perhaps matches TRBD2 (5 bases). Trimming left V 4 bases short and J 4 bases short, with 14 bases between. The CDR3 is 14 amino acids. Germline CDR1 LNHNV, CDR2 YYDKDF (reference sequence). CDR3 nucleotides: TGTGCCACCAGCATGGAACGGACTGATTACGAGCAGTACTTC. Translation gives CATSMERTDYEQYF.

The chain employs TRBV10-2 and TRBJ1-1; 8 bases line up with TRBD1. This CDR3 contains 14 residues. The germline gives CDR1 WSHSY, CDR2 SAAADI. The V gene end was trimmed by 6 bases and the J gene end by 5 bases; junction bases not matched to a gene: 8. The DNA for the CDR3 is TGCGCCAGCAGGGATCGGACAGGGTGGACTGAAGCTTTCTTT. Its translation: CASRDRTGWTEAFF.

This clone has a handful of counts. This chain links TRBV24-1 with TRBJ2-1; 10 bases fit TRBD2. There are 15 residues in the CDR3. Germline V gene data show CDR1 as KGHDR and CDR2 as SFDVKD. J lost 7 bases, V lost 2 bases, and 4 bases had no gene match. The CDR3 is CATSDSSGSGNEQFF. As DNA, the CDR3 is TGTGCCACCAGTGATTCTAGCGGGAGTGGGAATGAGCAGTTCTTC.

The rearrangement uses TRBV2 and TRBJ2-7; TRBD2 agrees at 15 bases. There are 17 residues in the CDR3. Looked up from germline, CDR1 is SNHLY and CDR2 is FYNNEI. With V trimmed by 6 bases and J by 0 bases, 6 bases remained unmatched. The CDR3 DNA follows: TGTGCCAGCAGCGCTGGACTAGCGGGAGGGAGCTCCTACGAGCAGTACTTC. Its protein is CASSAGLAGGSSYEQYF.

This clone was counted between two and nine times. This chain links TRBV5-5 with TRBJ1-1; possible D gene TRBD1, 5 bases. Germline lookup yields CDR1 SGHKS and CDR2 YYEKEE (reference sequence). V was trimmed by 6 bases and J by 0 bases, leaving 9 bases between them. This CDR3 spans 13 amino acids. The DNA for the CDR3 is TGTGCCAGCATCAGGGAGGTGAACACTGAAGCTTTCTTT. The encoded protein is CASIREVNTEAFF.

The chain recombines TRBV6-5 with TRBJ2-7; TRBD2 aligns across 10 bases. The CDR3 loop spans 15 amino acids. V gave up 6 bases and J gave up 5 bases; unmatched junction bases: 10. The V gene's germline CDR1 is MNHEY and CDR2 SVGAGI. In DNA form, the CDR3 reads TGTGCCAGCAGCCGGAGCGGGAGGGTTTTCCACGAGCAGTACTTC. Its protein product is CASSRSGRVFHEQYF.